The next 15 T cell receptor beta chains were all read from a single sample in a study of identifying expanded T cells in peripheral blood. Clones were read by immunoSEQ multiplex PCR, and TCRdb kept only the in-frame ones, dropping some. The sample carries 75,000 to 90,000 clones, 70% to 90% recorded once. The specimen was blood. The receptors come from a person aged 18 to 70 in good health.

The chain has TRBV7-2 and TRBJ1-2; no firm D call. Germline V lookup: CDR1 SGHTA, CDR2 FQGNSA. The CDR3 length is 14 residues. V dropped 5 bases and J dropped 3 bases, with 13 bases sitting between them. The CDR3 loop is CASSPHWGDYGYTF. Here the CDR3 DNA reads TGTGCCAGCAGCCCGCATTGGGGAGACTATGGCTACACCTTC.

V is TRBV29-1 and J is TRBJ1-2; unclear D gene. V was pared by 7 bases and J by 4 bases, with 13 bases between. This CDR3 has 12 amino acids. Germline assignment: CDR1 SQVTM and CDR2 ANQGSEA. The CDR3 protein is CSAVIGRYGYTF. The CDR3 DNA sequence: TGCAGCGCCGTGATAGGCCGCTATGGCTACACCTTC.

The CDR3 here is CASGFGVLDEQFF. In nucleotides, the CDR3 is TGTGCTAGTGGTTTCGGAGTTCTGGATGAGCAGTTCTTC. The V gene is TRBV12-5, the J gene TRBJ2-1; D is uncertain. Trimming removed 3 bases at V and 8 bases at J, with 11 bases between. This CDR3 has 13 amino acids. The germline V gene encodes CDR1 LGHNT and CDR2 FRNRAP.

The gene calls are TRBV7-9 and TRBJ2-5; D is undetermined. CDR3 length: 11 residues. CDR1 SEHNR and CDR2 FQNEAQ come from the germline V gene (reference sequence). V shed 4 bases and J shed 2 bases, with 2 bases lying between them. The CDR3 spells CASSYQETQYF. The CDR3 nucleotides read TGTGCCAGCAGCTATCAAGAGACCCAGTACTTC.

The genes are TRBV7-9 and TRBJ2-1, with D tentatively TRBD2 (5 bases). From germline, CDR1 is SEHNR and CDR2 FQNEAQ (reference sequence). Deletions cut 1 base from V and 10 bases from J, with 14 bases between. The CDR3 runs 14 residues. The CDR3, as DNA: TGTGCCAGCAGCTTAGTAAGCGGCTCAGGAGAGCAGTTCTTC. Translation gives CASSLVSGSGEQFF.

V is TRBV19 and J is TRBJ2-3, with D unresolved. Germline CDR1 is LNHDA and CDR2 is SQIVND (reference sequence). V lost 6 bases, J lost 5 bases, and 9 bases lay in between. The CDR3 is 12 residues long. The chain's CDR3 is CASSTDGDTQYF. As DNA, the CDR3 is TGTGCCAGTAGCACCGATGGAGATACGCAGTATTTT.

This CDR3 reads CASSLGGRGAYGYTF. The CDR3 coding sequence is TGTGCCAGTAGTCTAGGAGGGAGGGGGGCCTATGGCTACACCTTC. The V call is TRBV19, the J call TRBJ1-2, with D tentatively TRBD1 (6 bases). Trimming cost V 5 bases and J 4 bases, with 17 bases left between them. This CDR3 is built from 15 residues. The germline gives CDR1 LNHDA, CDR2 SQIVND (reference sequence). Drawing the rest from reference TRBV19 and TRBJ1-2, the complete variable domain is DGGITQSPKYLFRKEGQNVTLSCEQNLNHDAMYWYRQDPGQGLRLIYYSQIVNDFQKGDIAEGYSVSREKKESFPLTVTSAQKNPTAFYLCASSLGGRGAYGYTFGSGTRLTVV.

This clone was seen a single time. The V gene is TRBV5-1, the J gene TRBJ2-5, with 7 bases matching TRBD2. J gave up 0 bases and V 7 bases, and 6 bases lay outside the gene matches. The germline gives CDR1 SGHRS, CDR2 YFSETQ. This CDR3 contains 14 residues. DNA for the CDR3: TGCGCCAGCTCCGGGGGGAGGGACCAAGAGACCCAGTACTTC. Amino acid sequence: CASSGGRDQETQYF.

The chain employs TRBV19 and TRBJ2-1, with 7 nucleotides matching TRBD1. The germline V gene encodes CDR1 LNHDA and CDR2 SQIVND (reference sequence). CDR3 length: 14 residues. Trimming removed 3 bases from V and 11 bases from J; junction bases left unmatched: 10. CDR3 DNA sequence: TGTGCCAGTAGTATTAGGGGACAGCCCGACAAGCAGTTCTTC. This sequence encodes CASSIRGQPDKQFF.

The gene calls are TRBV27 and TRBJ1-1, with 9 nucleotides matching TRBD1. The CDR3 is 16 residues long. V shed 5 bases and J 1 base; nucleotides not matched to a gene: 8. The germline CDR1 and CDR2 sequences are MNHEY and SMNVEV (reference sequence). As DNA, the CDR3 is TGTGCCAGCAGTCCGGGACAGGGTTCAGGGAACACTGAAGCTTTCTTT. It yields the protein CASSPGQGSGNTEAFF.

The V gene is TRBV7-2, the J gene TRBJ2-3; 8 bases agree with TRBD2. Germline V gives CDR1 SGHTA, CDR2 FQGNSA. Germline trimming cut 4 bases from V and 2 bases from J; bases unmatched to any gene: 11. This CDR3 is built from 17 residues. CDR3 nucleotides: TGTGCCAGCAGCTCAGGGATGGGACTAGTTGTCACAGATACGCAGTATTTT. This codes for CASSSGMGLVVTDTQYF.

The CDR3 protein is CASSQGVGANTEAFF. DNA for the CDR3: TGTGCCAGCAGCCAAGGAGTGGGGGCGAACACTGAAGCTTTCTTT. The V gene is TRBV4-2, the J gene TRBJ1-1; possible D gene TRBD1, 6 bases. Germline V gene sequence: CDR1 LGHNA, CDR2 YNFKEQ. Trimming left V 1 base short and J 1 base short, with 10 bases between. CDR3 size: 15 residues.

There are a few counts of this clone. The chain is built from TRBV7-2 and TRBJ2-1; 9 bases map to TRBD1. Germline V gene lookup returns CDR1 SGHTA and CDR2 FQGNSA. Trimming removed 5 bases from V and 7 bases from J; junction bases left unmatched: 15. The CDR3 extends over 17 amino acids. As DNA, the CDR3 is TGTGCCAGCAGCAAAGGGACCCGGGACAGGGCTGTGAATGAGCAGTTCTTC. Its translation: CASSKGTRDRAVNEQFF.

The gene calls are TRBV30 and TRBJ1-1; D is unclear. The CDR3 extends over 14 amino acids. The germline gives CDR1 GTSNPN, CDR2 SVGIG (reference sequence). The ends were cut back, 0 bases at V and 5 bases at J, with 13 bases in the middle. The CDR3 DNA reads as TGTGCCTGGAGTGTATCCTGGGGAAGGACTGAAGCTTTCTTT. As protein: CAWSVSWGRTEAFF.

For the CDR3, the DNA is TGCGCCAGCAGCTCGACTAGCGGGGGGGCGCAAGAGACCCAGTACTTC. Protein: CASSSTSGGAQETQYF. V and J are TRBV5-1 and TRBJ2-5, with 14 bases aligning to TRBD2. Germline V gene sequence: CDR1 SGHRS, CDR2 YFSETQ. With 3 bases clipped from V and 2 bases from J, the junction kept 3 bases outside the gene matches. The CDR3 covers 16 residues.